The 31 T cell receptor beta chains presented below share a single source sample, sequenced in a study of Ad26.COV2.S vaccination and SARS-CoV-2 variants. The table came from immunoSEQ multiplex PCR; TCRdb's copy has only in-frame clones and leaves some out. The table includes 410,000 or so clones, 80% to 95% detected once. Treatment given: around 19 received Ad26.COV2.S at low or high dose, single or two shots; five or six received placebo; per-sample allocation not given. The samples were gathered on day 63 after the first injection of vaccine or placebo. The specimen was peripheral blood, collected in a trial of Ad26.COV2.S vaccine versus placebo. The source is a person between 18 and 60 years old who received the Ad26.COV2.S COVID-19 vaccine or a placebo.

This rearrangement joins TRBV7-2 to TRBJ2-5; D unresolved. This CDR3 region has 14 residues. Trimming left V 1 base short and J 5 bases short, with 11 bases between. CDR1 and CDR2 (germline): SGHTA, FQGNSA. For the CDR3, the DNA is TGTGCCAGCAGCTTAGTGCCAGCCCGCGAGACCCAGTACTTC. Translated, it gives CASSLVPARETQYF.

The chain uses TRBV19 and TRBJ2-7; D perhaps matches TRBD1 (5 bases). The V end was cut by 6 bases, the J end by 2 bases, with 20 bases between. Germline CDR1 LNHDA, CDR2 SQIVND (reference sequence). The CDR3 runs to 16 residues. CDR3 region: CASSLTVPSGTYEQYF. Here the CDR3 DNA reads TGTGCCAGTAGCTTGACAGTCCCATCGGGTACCTACGAGCAGTACTTC.

J is TRBJ2-5 and V is TRBV4-3, with 14 bases identical to TRBD2. Germline CDR1 and CDR2: LGHNA and YSLEER. The CDR3 has 18 residues. J gave up 5 bases and V 1 base, and 9 bases lay outside the gene matches. CDR3 protein: CASSQGPGLAGAGETQYF. The CDR3 coding sequence is TGCGCCAGCAGCCAAGGGCCGGGACTAGCGGGAGCCGGGGAGACCCAGTACTTC.

The chain uses TRBV5-1 and TRBJ2-1; a weak D match, TRBD1 (6 bases). Germline-derived CDR1 and CDR2 are SGHRS and YFSETQ. The CDR3 is 16 amino acids. V lost 4 bases to trimming and J lost 5 bases, with 19 bases between them. The CDR3 sequence is CASSGTPGQGNNEQFF. CDR3 nucleotide sequence: TGCGCCAGCAGCGGGACGCCCGGGCAGGGGAACAATGAGCAGTTCTTC.

The chain employs TRBV11-2 and TRBJ2-1, with 8 bases aligning to TRBD2. V lost 8 bases to trimming and J lost 6 bases; unmatched junction nucleotides: 9. There are 14 residues in the CDR3. The V gene's germline CDR1 is SGHAT and CDR2 FQNNGV. The CDR3 reads CASLLAGNRNEQFF. The CDR3 DNA sequence: TGTGCCAGCCTTCTAGCGGGTAATCGCAATGAGCAGTTCTTC. The full variable domain, in which reference TRBV11-2 and TRBJ2-1 provide the parts outside the CDR3, is EAGVAQSPRYKIIEKRQSVAFWCNPISGHATLYWYQQILGQGPKLLIQFQNNGVVDDSQLPKDRFSAERLKGVDSTLKIQPAKLEDSAVYLCASLLAGNRNEQFFGPGTRLTVL.

This clone appeared a single time. The chain links TRBV5-4 to TRBJ2-3; TRBD2 agrees at 8 bases. The germline gives CDR1 SGHNT, CDR2 YYREEE (reference sequence). Trimming removed 1 base from V and 3 bases from J; junction bases left unmatched: 4. The CDR3 loop spans 15 amino acids. The CDR3 loop reads CASSLTSGTTDTQYF. The CDR3 DNA reads as TGTGCCAGCAGCTTGACTAGCGGAACAACAGATACGCAGTATTTT.

V and J are TRBV5-1 and TRBJ2-3; D remains unclear. Trimming pared 4 bases from V and 0 bases from J, leaving 9 bases between. CDR3 length: 14 residues. Germline V gene lookup returns CDR1 SGHRS and CDR2 YFSETQ. Here the CDR3 DNA reads TGCGCCAGCAGCCCTGGACCCAGCACAGATACGCAGTATTTT. Its translation is CASSPGPSTDTQYF.

This chain uses TRBV15 with TRBJ1-4; a weak D match, TRBD1 (5 bases). Germline assignment: CDR1 LNHNV and CDR2 YYDKDF (reference sequence). Trimming took off 1 base at V and 4 bases at J, with 7 bases between the two ends. The CDR3 spans 14 residues. For the CDR3, the DNA is TGTGCCACCAGCAGAGGACAGCTTAATGAAAAACTGTTTTTT. Amino acid sequence: CATSRGQLNEKLFF.

The genes are TRBV9 and TRBJ2-5; no reliable D call. The V end lost 0 bases, the J end lost 6 bases, and 0 bases lay between the germline ends. CDR3 size: 10 residues. Germline CDR1 is SGDLS and CDR2 is YYNGEE. The CDR3 region has the DNA TGTGCCAGCAGCGTAGAGACCCAGTACTTC. Its translation is CASSVETQYF.

The chain joins TRBV6-2 or TRBV6-3 to TRBJ2-7; D perhaps matches TRBD1 (6 bases). The germline V and J ends were trimmed by 4 bases and 5 bases, with 30 bases remaining between them. Germline V CDR1 and CDR2: MNHEY, SVGEGT. The CDR3 length is 19 residues. CDR3 sequence: CASSFPEPPGQELSDEQYF. The CDR3, as DNA: TGTGCCAGCAGTTTTCCCGAACCCCCGGGACAAGAATTATCGGACGAGCAGTACTTC.

This clone was seen only once. The V and J genes are TRBV24-1 and TRBJ1-2; D is uncertain. V dropped 3 bases and J dropped 3 bases, with 10 bases sitting between them. Germline V lookup: CDR1 KGHDR, CDR2 SFDVKD. The CDR3 has 14 amino acids. CDR3 in amino acids: CATSDNGRYYGYTF. The CDR3 nucleotides read TGTGCCACCAGTGATAATGGACGGTACTATGGCTACACCTTC.

The chain has TRBV2 and TRBJ1-5, with TRBD1 matching over 7 bases. The CDR3 spans 15 residues. CDR1 SNHLY and CDR2 FYNNEI come from the germline V gene. The V segment lost 6 bases and the J segment 6 bases; nucleotides outside the gene matches: 11. CDR3 sequence reads: CASRGFTGVRQPQHF. As DNA, the CDR3 is TGTGCCAGCAGGGGCTTTACAGGGGTACGTCAGCCCCAGCATTTT.

This clone was observed once. V is TRBV6-5 and J is TRBJ1-2; 7 bases align to TRBD1. CDR3 length: 16 amino acids. The V segment lost 0 bases and the J segment 0 bases; nucleotides outside the gene matches: 4. The germline V gene has CDR1 MNHEY and CDR2 SVGAGI. The CDR3 DNA reads as TGTGCCAGCAGTTACTCCGCGGGACAGACTAACTATGGCTACACCTTC. Amino acid sequence: CASSYSAGQTNYGYTF.

J is TRBJ1-2 and V is TRBV28; D is undetermined. Germline loops: CDR1 MDHEN, CDR2 SYDVKM. The CDR3 extends over 12 amino acids. The V end lost 4 bases, the J end lost 4 bases, and 7 bases lay between the germline ends. CDR3 residues: CASSSSGYGYTF. CDR3 DNA: TGTGCCAGCAGTTCGTCAGGCTATGGCTACACCTTC.

V is TRBV7-9 and J is TRBJ2-7, with 7 bases identical to TRBD2. V lost 2 bases, J lost 2 bases, and 6 bases stayed unmatched. Germline V gene lookup returns CDR1 SEHNR and CDR2 FQNEAQ (reference sequence). CDR3 length: 15 residues. CDR3 protein: CASSLLGAGTYEQYF. CDR3 DNA: TGTGCCAGCAGCTTATTAGGAGCGGGGACCTACGAGCAGTACTTC.

This sequence joins TRBV7-2 and TRBJ1-4; D remains unclear. The length of the CDR3 is 15 residues. Germline lookup yields CDR1 SGHTA and CDR2 FQGNSA. V was pared by 2 bases and J by 4 bases, with 11 bases between. CDR3 nucleotide sequence: TGTGCCAGCAGCTTACGGCCAGCGATTAATGAAAAACTGTTTTTT. Its translation: CASSLRPAINEKLFF.

V gene TRBV6-2 or TRBV6-3 combines with J gene TRBJ2-7; either TRBD1 or TRBD2 may supply D (5 bases each). Trimming pared 1 base from V and 2 bases from J, leaving 12 bases between. The CDR3 spans 15 residues. Germline V CDR1 and CDR2: MNHEY, SVGEGT. CDR3 loop: CASSYLGERTYEQYF. CDR3 bases: TGTGCCAGCAGTTACTTGGGGGAGAGAACCTACGAGCAGTACTTC.

This clone was recorded only once. V is TRBV5-1 and J is TRBJ2-7; D not resolved. V was trimmed by 0 bases and J by 2 bases, leaving 9 bases between them. The CDR3 is 14 residues long. Germline CDR1 and CDR2: SGHRS and YFSETQ. Here the CDR3 DNA reads TGCGCCAGCAGCTTGGACGTGGCCCCCTACGAGCAGTACTTC. Encoded protein: CASSLDVAPYEQYF.

The rearrangement joins TRBV10-3 to TRBJ1-1; D remains unclear. Trimming left V 2 bases short and J 0 bases short, with 10 bases between. This CDR3 is built from 15 residues. Per the germline V gene, CDR1 is ENHRY and CDR2 is SYGVKD. CDR3 protein: CAISEIKPMNTEAFF. The CDR3 nucleotides read TGTGCCATCAGTGAGATTAAACCGATGAACACTGAAGCTTTCTTT.

This chain joins TRBV29-1 and TRBJ1-4, with D tentatively TRBD1 (5 bases). The CDR3 length is 14 residues. V was shortened by 4 bases and J by 2 bases, with 11 bases between the two germline ends. CDR1 and CDR2 (germline): SQVTM, ANQGSEA. Here the CDR3 reads CSVALGTTNEKLFF. The CDR3 nucleotides read TGCAGCGTTGCCCTAGGGACCACTAATGAAAAACTGTTTTTT.

The V call is TRBV5-4, the J call TRBJ1-2, with D possibly being TRBD1 (6 bases). V dropped 4 bases and J dropped 6 bases, with 13 bases sitting between them. Germline V CDR1 and CDR2: SGHNT, YYREEE (reference sequence). The CDR3 consists of 13 residues. CDR3 bases: TGTGCCAGCAGCCCGAACAGGGACGATGGCTACACCTTC. Residues: CASSPNRDDGYTF.

This clone was picked up one time. The gene calls are TRBV9 and TRBJ2-1; 7 bases map to TRBD2. CDR3 length: 15 residues. Germline values: CDR1 SGDLS, CDR2 YYNGEE. Germline trimming cut 5 bases from V and 2 bases from J; bases unmatched to any gene: 7. The CDR3 region has the DNA TGTGCCAGCAGATACGTAGCGGGCCCCTACAATGAGCAGTTCTTC. It codes for CASRYVAGPYNEQFF.

The V call is TRBV5-1, the J call TRBJ1-1; a weak D match, TRBD1 (5 bases). V was shortened by 0 bases and J by 13 bases, with 16 bases between the two germline ends. The germline CDR1 and CDR2 sequences are SGHRS and YFSETQ. CDR3 length equals 13 residues. The CDR3 spells CASSLATQGVGFF. The CDR3 bases are TGCGCCAGCAGCTTGGCCACCCAAGGGGTCGGTTTCTTT. The full variable domain, with the rest looked up from reference TRBV5-1 and TRBJ1-1, is KAGVTQTPRYLIKTRGQQVTLSCSPISGHRSVSWYQQTPGQGLQFLFEYFSETQRNKGNFPGRFSGRQFSNSRSEMNVSTLELGDSALYLCASSLATQGVGFFGQGTRLTVV.

The genes are TRBV18 and TRBJ2-2; D remains unclear. This CDR3 has 14 residues. Germline V gene data show CDR1 as KGHSH and CDR2 as LQKENI. Trimming took 1 base from V and 6 from J, leaving 9 bases between them. The CDR3 loop is CASSPLGEPGELFF. Written as DNA, the CDR3 is TGTGCCAGCTCACCACTCGGAGAACCCGGGGAGCTGTTTTTT.

The rearrangement uses TRBV9 and TRBJ2-3; 11 nucleotides match TRBD2. Unmatched junction bases numbered 7, after V lost 2 bases and J lost 2 bases. The germline V gene has CDR1 SGDLS and CDR2 YYNGEE. The CDR3 runs 17 residues. The CDR3 here is CASSVDPSGRITDTQYF. The CDR3 nucleotides are TGTGCCAGCAGCGTGGATCCTAGCGGGAGGATCACAGATACGCAGTATTTT.

CDR3 DNA sequence: TGTGCCAGCAGCGACTCAGGGGGAGGAACCGGGGAGCTGTTTTTT. Amino acid sequence: CASSDSGGGTGELFF. This chain uses TRBV5-5 with TRBJ2-2, with D tentatively TRBD1 (7 bases). The CDR3 has 15 residues. In germline, CDR1 is SGHKS, CDR2 YYEKEE (reference sequence). V was trimmed by 4 bases and J by 5 bases, leaving 15 bases between them.

The gene calls are TRBV7-2 and TRBJ2-2; D may match TRBD1 or TRBD2 (5 bases each). The CDR3 loop spans 14 amino acids. CDR1 is SGHTA and CDR2 is FQGNSA in the germline V gene. V gave up 2 bases and J gave up 6 bases, with 10 bases separating them. CDR3 DNA sequence: TGTGCCAGCAGCTTAACCGGGGCTTCCGGGGAGCTGTTTTTT. It specifies CASSLTGASGELFF.

The chain is built from TRBV19 and TRBJ2-7; 13 bases map to TRBD2. The CDR3 is 17 residues long. Trimming removed 5 bases from V and 2 bases from J; junction bases left unmatched: 9. Germline CDR1 is LNHDA and CDR2 is SQIVND (reference sequence). CDR3 nucleotides: TGTGCCAGTAGTCGGGGACTAGCGGGACAATTTACCTACGAGCAGTACTTC. As protein: CASSRGLAGQFTYEQYF.

The chain uses TRBV29-1 and TRBJ2-7; D is possibly TRBD2 (6 bases). The CDR3 is 12 amino acids. V lost 6 bases and J 2 bases, leaving 11 bases between the germline ends. The germline V gene encodes CDR1 SQVTM and CDR2 ANQGSEA. The CDR3 DNA is TGCAGCGTGCTGGGGGGTGCCTACGAGCAGTACTTC. Its protein is CSVLGGAYEQYF.

V usage is TRBV4-3 and J usage is TRBJ2-3; a weak D match, TRBD2 (6 bases). The CDR3 runs 16 residues. Germline V gene lookup returns CDR1 LGHNA and CDR2 YSLEER. Trimming removed 3 bases from V and 2 bases from J, with 15 bases in between. CDR3 nucleotides: TGCGCCAGCAGCCAGGAATTTAGCGGAGACACAGATACGCAGTATTTT. It specifies CASSQEFSGDTDTQYF.

This chain links TRBV4-3 with TRBJ1-1; D possibly corresponds to TRBD1 (5 bases). CDR3 length: 13 residues. Looked up from germline, CDR1 is LGHNA and CDR2 is YSLEER. V lost 4 bases and J 1 base, leaving 7 bases between the germline ends. CDR3 DNA sequence: TGCGCCAGCAGCCGAAGGGGGAACACTGAAGCTTTCTTT. Translated, it gives CASSRRGNTEAFF.